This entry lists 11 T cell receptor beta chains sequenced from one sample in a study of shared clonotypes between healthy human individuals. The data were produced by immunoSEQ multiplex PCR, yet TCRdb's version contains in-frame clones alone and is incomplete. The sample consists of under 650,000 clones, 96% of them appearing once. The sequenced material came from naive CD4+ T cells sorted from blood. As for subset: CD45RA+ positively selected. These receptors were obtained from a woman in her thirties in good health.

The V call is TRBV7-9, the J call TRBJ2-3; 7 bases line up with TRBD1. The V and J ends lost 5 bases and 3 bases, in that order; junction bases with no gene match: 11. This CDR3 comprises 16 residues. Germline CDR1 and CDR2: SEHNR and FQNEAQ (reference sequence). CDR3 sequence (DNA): TGTGCCAGCAGCCCTACGACAGGGTTTCCTACAGATACGCAGTATTTT. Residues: CASSPTTGFPTDTQYF.

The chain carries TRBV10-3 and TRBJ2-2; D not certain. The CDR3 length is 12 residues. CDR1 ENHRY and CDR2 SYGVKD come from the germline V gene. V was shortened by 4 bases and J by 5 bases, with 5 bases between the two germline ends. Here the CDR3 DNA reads TGTGCCATCAGTGGGGTGACCGGGGAGCTGTTTTTT. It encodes CAISGVTGELFF.

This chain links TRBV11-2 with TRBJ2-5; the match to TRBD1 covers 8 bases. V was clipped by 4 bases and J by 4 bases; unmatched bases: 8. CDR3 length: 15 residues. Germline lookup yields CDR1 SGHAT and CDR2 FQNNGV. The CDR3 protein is CASSSLQGAIETQYF. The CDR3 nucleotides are TGTGCCAGCAGCTCCCTTCAGGGGGCGATAGAGACCCAGTACTTC.

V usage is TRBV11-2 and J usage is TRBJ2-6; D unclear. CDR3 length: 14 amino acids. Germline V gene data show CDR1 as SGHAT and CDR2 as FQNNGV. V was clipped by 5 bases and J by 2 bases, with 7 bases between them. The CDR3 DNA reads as TGTGCCAGCAGCGCTTTGACTGGGGCCAACGTCCTGACTTTC. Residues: CASSALTGANVLTF.

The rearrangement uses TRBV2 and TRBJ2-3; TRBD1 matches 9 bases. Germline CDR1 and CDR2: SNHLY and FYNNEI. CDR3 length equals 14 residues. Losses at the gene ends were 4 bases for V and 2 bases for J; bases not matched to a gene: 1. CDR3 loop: CASSGQGDTDTQYF. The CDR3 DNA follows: TGTGCCAGCAGTGGACAGGGGGACACAGATACGCAGTATTTT.

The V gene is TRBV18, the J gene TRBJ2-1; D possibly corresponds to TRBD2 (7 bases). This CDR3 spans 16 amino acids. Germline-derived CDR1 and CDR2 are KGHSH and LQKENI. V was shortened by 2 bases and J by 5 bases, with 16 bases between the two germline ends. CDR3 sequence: CASSPGPAGANNEQFF. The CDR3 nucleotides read TGTGCCAGCTCACCAGGGCCGGCGGGGGCGAACAATGAGCAGTTCTTC.

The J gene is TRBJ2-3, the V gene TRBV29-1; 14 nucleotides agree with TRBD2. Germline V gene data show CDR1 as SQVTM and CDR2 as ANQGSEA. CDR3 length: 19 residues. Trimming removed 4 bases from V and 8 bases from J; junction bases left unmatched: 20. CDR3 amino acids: CSVVLADPTSGRALGTQYF. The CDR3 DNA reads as TGCAGCGTTGTGTTGGCAGACCCGACTAGCGGGAGGGCCTTGGGTACGCAGTATTTT.

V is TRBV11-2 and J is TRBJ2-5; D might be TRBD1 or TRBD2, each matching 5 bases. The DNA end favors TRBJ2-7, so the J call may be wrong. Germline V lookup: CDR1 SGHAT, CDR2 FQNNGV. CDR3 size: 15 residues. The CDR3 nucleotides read TGTGCCAGCAGCCAAAGTCCGGGACGAAACTACGAGCAGTACTTC. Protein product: CASSQSPGRNYEQYF.

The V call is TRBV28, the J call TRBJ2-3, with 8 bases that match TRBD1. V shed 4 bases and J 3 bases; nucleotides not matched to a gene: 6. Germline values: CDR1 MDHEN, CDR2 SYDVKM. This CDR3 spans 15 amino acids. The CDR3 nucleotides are TGTGCCAGCAGTTCAGGACAGGGAGTAACAGATACGCAGTATTTT. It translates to CASSSGQGVTDTQYF.

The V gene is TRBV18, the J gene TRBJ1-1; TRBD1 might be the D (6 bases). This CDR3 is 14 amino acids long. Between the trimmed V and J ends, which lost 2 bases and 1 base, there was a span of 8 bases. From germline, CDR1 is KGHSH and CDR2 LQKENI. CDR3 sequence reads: CASSPMGQNTEAFF. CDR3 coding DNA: TGTGCCAGCTCACCAATGGGACAGAACACTGAAGCTTTCTTT. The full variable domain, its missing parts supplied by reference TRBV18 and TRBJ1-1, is NAGVMQNPRHLVRRRGQEARLRCSPMKGHSHVYWYRQLPEEGLKFMVYLQKENIIDESGMPKERFSAEFPKEGPSILRIQQVVRGDSAAYFCASSPMGQNTEAFFGQGTRLTVV.

Written as DNA, the CDR3 is TGTGCCAGCAGTTTATCTCCCTCCCAGGGGACGGGGAACACTGAAGCTTTCTTT. It yields the protein CASSLSPSQGTGNTEAFF. The V and J genes are TRBV27 and TRBJ1-1, with D possibly being TRBD1 (6 bases). The CDR3 runs to 18 residues. Germline V lookup: CDR1 MNHEY, CDR2 SMNVEV (reference sequence). V lost 0 bases and J lost 1, with 18 bases in between.